This T cell receptor (beta chain) appears in the sequencing data of a study of T cell changes during pregnancy in multiple sclerosis. Produced via immunoSEQ multiplex PCR; TCRdb's table is partial and in-frame only. The table shows roughly 110,000 clones, with about nine tenths occurring only once. CDR3 size: 14 residues. J lost 5 bases, V lost 6 bases, and 6 bases had no gene match. Per germline, CDR1 MNHNS and CDR2 SASEGT. The receptor was derived from a female donor with multiple sclerosis, enrolled in a pregnancy study. Sequencing used peripheral blood, obtained after pregnancy. The chain carries TRBV6-1 and TRBJ1-5; TRBD1 matches 8 bases. The CDR3 nucleotides read TGTGCCAGCAGCCGGACAGGGCAAGATCAGCCCCAGCATTTT. Amino acids: CASSRTGQDQPQHF.